The 23 T cell receptor beta chains in this list originate from one sample, sequenced in a study of blood T cell repertoires in COVID-19. Produced via immunoSEQ multiplex PCR; TCRdb's table is partial and in-frame only. Seen here are 120,000 to 150,000 clones, around 80% observed once, and the top ten hold 35% to 45%. The material sequenced was peripheral blood. The receptor source for this set is a human donor in a cohort sampled during active COVID-19.

This clone was seen a few times. The V and J genes are TRBV29-1 and TRBJ1-2, with D possibly matching TRBD1 (5 bases). Trimming cost V 6 bases and J 2 bases, with 16 bases left between them. CDR3 length: 14 amino acids. CDR1 and CDR2 (germline): SQVTM, ANQGSEA. The CDR3 is CSVVLDGANYGYTF. CDR3 in DNA: TGCAGCGTGGTTCTAGATGGGGCGAACTATGGCTACACCTTC.

The rearrangement links TRBV18 to TRBJ1-2; 7 nucleotides agree with TRBD1. V gave up 4 bases and J gave up 6 bases; unmatched junction bases: 2. CDR1 KGHSH and CDR2 LQKENI come from the germline V gene. The length of the CDR3 is 12 residues. The CDR3 sequence is CASSRDRDGYTF. In DNA form, the CDR3 reads TGTGCCAGCTCACGCGACAGGGATGGCTACACCTTC. Full variable domain (outside the CDR3, taken from reference TRBV18 and TRBJ1-2): NAGVMQNPRHLVRRRGQEARLRCSPMKGHSHVYWYRQLPEEGLKFMVYLQKENIIDESGMPKERFSAEFPKEGPSILRIQQVVRGDSAAYFCASSRDRDGYTFGSGTRLTVV.

V usage is TRBV30 and J usage is TRBJ1-3; TRBD1 aligns across 11 bases. There are 15 residues in the CDR3. V shed 5 bases, J shed 0 bases, and the junction held 3 bases outside the gene matches. Germline values: CDR1 GTSNPN, CDR2 SVGIG (reference sequence). The CDR3 DNA follows: TGTGCCTGGGGGACAGGGGGGAGCTCTGGAAACACCATATATTTT. The encoded protein is CAWGTGGSSGNTIYF.

The chain couples TRBV28 to TRBJ2-7; no clear D. The CDR3 runs to 12 residues. The V end was cut by 5 bases, the J end by 1 base, with 6 bases between. Germline assignment: CDR1 MDHEN and CDR2 SYDVKM. Here the CDR3 DNA reads TGTGCCAGCAGTCGACTTTCCTACGAGCAGTACTTC. Encoded protein: CASSRLSYEQYF.

DNA for the CDR3: TGTGCCAGCAGCCCTACAGGGGTTAATGAAAAACTGTTTTTT. Residues: CASSPTGVNEKLFF. The chain is built from TRBV11-2 and TRBJ1-4; 7 bases fit TRBD1. V shed 5 bases and J 4 bases; nucleotides not matched to a gene: 4. This CDR3 comprises 14 residues. Germline CDR1 is SGHAT and CDR2 is FQNNGV.

The V call is TRBV11-3, the J call TRBJ2-2, with 10 bases aligning to TRBD2. The CDR3 totals 16 residues. V shed 4 bases, J shed 3 bases, and the junction held 5 bases outside the gene matches. Germline CDR1 SGHNT, CDR2 YENEEA. CDR3: CASSSGLARDTGELFF. Here the CDR3 DNA reads TGTGCCAGCAGCTCGGGACTAGCGAGGGACACCGGGGAGCTGTTTTTT.

This rearrangement joins TRBV5-1 to TRBJ2-2; D not certain. Germline loops: CDR1 SGHRS, CDR2 YFSETQ. CDR3 size: 13 residues. The V end lost 3 bases, the J end lost 5 bases, and 8 bases lay between the germline ends. CDR3: CASSSGGTGELFF. The CDR3, as DNA: TGCGCCAGCAGCTCGGGTGGGACCGGGGAGCTGTTTTTT.

The J gene is TRBJ1-2, the V gene TRBV6-5, with 7 nucleotides matching TRBD1. V lost 2 bases to trimming and J lost 1 base; unmatched junction nucleotides: 4. This CDR3 is built from 15 residues. The germline gives CDR1 MNHEY, CDR2 SVGAGI. The CDR3 sequence is CASSYIRDSNYGYTF. The CDR3 DNA reads as TGTGCCAGCAGTTACATCCGGGACAGTAACTATGGCTACACCTTC.

The chain employs TRBV5-6 and TRBJ1-4; 8 bases align to TRBD1. J was trimmed by 6 bases and V by 4 bases; bases with no gene match: 8. Per germline, CDR1 SGHDT and CDR2 YYEEEE. The CDR3 is 15 amino acids. The CDR3 protein is CASSPGGQDYEKLFF. In DNA, the CDR3 is TGTGCCAGCAGCCCTGGGGGACAGGATTATGAAAAACTGTTTTTT.

The chain joins TRBV20-1 to TRBJ1-1; D uncertain. The germline gives CDR1 DFQATT, CDR2 SNEGSKA (reference sequence). The CDR3 spans 13 residues. Trimming removed 3 bases from V and 0 bases from J, with 8 bases in between. This CDR3 reads CSASSRLNTEAFF. In DNA, the CDR3 is TGCAGTGCTAGTTCACGGTTGAACACTGAAGCTTTCTTT.

This chain uses TRBV2 with TRBJ1-4; 7 nucleotides align to TRBD1. The V gene's germline CDR1 is SNHLY and CDR2 FYNNEI. V lost 6 bases, J lost 4 bases, and 5 bases stayed unmatched. The CDR3 runs 14 residues. The CDR3 region has the DNA TGTGCCAGCAGCAGGGGACAGAGTAATGAAAAACTGTTTTTT. Protein: CASSRGQSNEKLFF.

DNA of the CDR3: TGCGCCAGCAGCCAAGTCACGGGGGGCACAGATACGCAGTATTTT. It is translated as CASSQVTGGTDTQYF. V and J are TRBV4-3 and TRBJ2-3, with D perhaps matching TRBD2 (6 bases). CDR3 length: 15 residues. V lost 1 base and J 1 base, leaving 9 bases between the germline ends. Germline loops: CDR1 LGHNA, CDR2 YSLEER.

V usage is TRBV30 and J usage is TRBJ2-3; 15 bases are a match to TRBD2. V lost 4 bases and J lost 4; bases outside the gene matches: 9. Germline lookup yields CDR1 GTSNPN and CDR2 SVGIG (reference sequence). This CDR3 region has 17 residues. CDR3 amino acids: CAWKTFGTSGGSDTQYF. For the CDR3, the DNA is TGTGCCTGGAAGACATTCGGGACTAGCGGGGGGTCAGATACGCAGTATTTT.

This clone was seen a few times. The chain recombines TRBV5-3 with TRBJ1-6, with D possibly being TRBD1 (5 bases). TRBV5-3 is classed as an ORF, of uncertain function. The CDR3 sequence is 12 residues long. Trimming cost V 9 bases and J 8 bases, with 12 bases left between them. This CDR3 reads CAKTVRDSPLHF. The CDR3 region has the DNA TGTGCCAAGACAGTGCGCGATTCACCCCTCCACTTT.

This chain uses TRBV5-1 with TRBJ2-1; 13 nucleotides line up with TRBD2. The CDR3 has 15 residues. V lost 3 bases to trimming and J lost 7 bases; unmatched junction nucleotides: 4. Germline CDR1 is SGHRS and CDR2 is YFSETQ. CDR3 in DNA: TGCGCCAGCAGCTCACTAGCGGGGGGGCCGAATGAGCAGTTCTTC. Protein: CASSSLAGGPNEQFF.

V is TRBV5-4 and J is TRBJ2-7, with D possibly TRBD2 on 5 matching bases. Trimming stripped 5 bases from V and 0 bases from J, with 18 bases between. Germline assignment: CDR1 SGHNT and CDR2 YYREEE (reference sequence). This CDR3 spans 16 amino acids. The CDR3 loop reads CASSNGGGGTSYEQYF. The CDR3 coding sequence is TGTGCCAGCAGTAACGGTGGCGGAGGAACCTCCTACGAGCAGTACTTC.

The rearrangement uses TRBV5-1 and TRBJ2-3; 7 bases map to TRBD1. Germline V gene lookup returns CDR1 SGHRS and CDR2 YFSETQ. This CDR3 comprises 17 residues. V lost 4 bases, J lost 1 base, and 12 bases stayed unmatched. CDR3 coding DNA: TGCGCCAGCAGCCTGGGGGCGACAGGGCCTGGCACAGATACGCAGTATTTT. Translated: CASSLGATGPGTDTQYF.

The chain couples TRBV10-2 to TRBJ2-2; 11 nucleotides align to TRBD1. This CDR3 contains 17 residues. Germline lookup yields CDR1 WSHSY and CDR2 SAAADI. Trimming took 8 bases from V and 3 from J; bases not matched to a gene: 11. The CDR3 sequence is CASGGVRDRGDTGELFF. Written as DNA, the CDR3 is TGCGCCAGCGGGGGAGTGCGGGACAGGGGGGACACCGGGGAGCTGTTTTTT.

There are many counts of this clone. The chain carries TRBV18 and TRBJ1-5, with TRBD1 as a possible D gene (5 bases). This CDR3 is built from 17 residues. Germline values: CDR1 KGHSH, CDR2 LQKENI. With 4 bases removed from V and 3 bases from J, the gap between germline ends came to 19 bases. CDR3 nucleotides: TGTGCCAGCTCACAAATCCAGGGCATCGGAATCAATCAGCCCCAGCATTTT. This gives the protein CASSQIQGIGINQPQHF.

The chain uses TRBV7-9 and TRBJ2-5, with TRBD2 matching 7 bases. Per germline, CDR1 SEHNR and CDR2 FQNEAQ (reference sequence). J lost 3 bases, V lost 0 bases, and 1 base had no gene match. The CDR3 loop spans 14 amino acids. The CDR3 DNA follows: TGTGCCAGCAGCTTAGCGGGAGGGGAAGAGACCCAGTACTTC. This sequence encodes CASSLAGGEETQYF.

The chain carries TRBV6-5 and TRBJ2-5; the match to TRBD1 covers 8 bases. Trimming at V came to 6 bases and at J to 5 bases, leaving 11 bases not matched to a gene. From germline, CDR1 is MNHEY and CDR2 SVGAGI. This CDR3 comprises 15 residues. CDR3 sequence reads: CASRDWQGARETQYF. In nucleotides, the CDR3 is TGTGCCAGCAGGGATTGGCAGGGGGCGAGGGAGACCCAGTACTTC.

The J gene is TRBJ1-3, the V gene TRBV28, with D possibly TRBD1 on 5 matching bases. The CDR3 runs 16 residues. Germline CDR1 reads MDHEN; CDR2 reads SYDVKM. The ends were cut back, 1 base at V and 0 bases at J, with 10 bases in the middle. CDR3 in amino acids: CASSLFRGLSGNTIYF. CDR3 coding DNA: TGTGCCAGCAGTTTATTTAGGGGTCTCTCTGGAAACACCATATATTTT.

CDR3 coding DNA: TGTGCCAGCAGCCCGGGACTAGCGGGGGGGCACGGAGTAGAGACCCAGTACTTC. Its protein is CASSPGLAGGHGVETQYF. The V call is TRBV6-2 or TRBV6-3, the J call TRBJ2-5; 16 nucleotides match TRBD2. Germline V gene sequence: CDR1 MNHEY, CDR2 SVGEGT. This CDR3 region has 18 residues. V shed 6 bases and J 4 bases; nucleotides not matched to a gene: 11.